One and the same sample provided the 32 T cell receptor beta chains below, sequenced in a study of Ad26.COV2.S vaccination and SARS-CoV-2 variants. Sequencing was performed with immunoSEQ multiplex PCR; in TCRdb, only in-frame clones are kept and a portion is missing. The sample shows over 400,000 clones, roughly 90% of them seen only once. Indicated treatment: about 20 received Ad26.COV2.S at low or high dose, single or two shots; 5 received placebo; per-sample allocation not given. Specimen acquisition occurred on day 63 following the initial vaccine or placebo injection. The material sequenced was peripheral blood, taken in a trial of Ad26.COV2.S vaccine versus placebo. These receptors all come from a person between 18 and 65 years old who received the Ad26.COV2.S COVID-19 vaccine or a placebo.

The V gene is TRBV10-1, the J gene TRBJ2-1; no definite D call. Trimming took 3 bases from V and 2 from J, leaving 14 bases between them. This CDR3 comprises 16 residues. The germline V gene has CDR1 WNHNN and CDR2 SYGVQD (reference sequence). CDR3 sequence (DNA): TGCGCCAGCAGTGACCTGGGCTCCGCCACCTACAATGAGCAGTTCTTC. This sequence encodes CASSDLGSATYNEQFF.

The chain links TRBV7-6 to TRBJ2-2; 7 bases are shared with TRBD1. The V segment lost 6 bases and the J segment 4 bases; nucleotides outside the gene matches: 5. The CDR3 is 14 residues long. CDR1 is SGHVS, CDR2 FNYEAQ, per germline. Written as DNA, the CDR3 is TGTGCCAGCAGTCGAGGGACAGCCACCGGGGAGCTGTTTTTT. It is translated as CASSRGTATGELFF.

This chain links TRBV19 with TRBJ2-1, with a possible D match to TRBD1 (6 bases). CDR1 is LNHDA and CDR2 is SQIVND in the germline V gene (reference sequence). V was shortened by 1 base and J by 6 bases, with 13 bases between the two germline ends. The CDR3 is made up of 15 amino acids. CDR3 region: CASSIAWGRGNEQFF. The CDR3 nucleotides are TGTGCCAGTAGTATAGCATGGGGCAGGGGCAATGAGCAGTTCTTC. Complete variable domain (other parts from reference TRBV19 and TRBJ2-1): DGGITQSPKYLFRKEGQNVTLSCEQNLNHDAMYWYRQDPGQGLRLIYYSQIVNDFQKGDIAEGYSVSREKKESFPLTVTSAQKNPTAFYLCASSIAWGRGNEQFFGPGTRLTVL.

The chain is built from TRBV12-5 and TRBJ1-1; D is unclear. The ends were cut back, 0 bases at V and 5 bases at J, with 13 bases in the middle. The CDR3 runs to 15 residues. Germline-derived CDR1 and CDR2 are LGHNT and FRNRAP. The chain's CDR3 is CASGLVVGLWTEAFF. In DNA form, the CDR3 reads TGTGCTAGTGGTTTGGTAGTGGGGTTATGGACTGAAGCTTTCTTT.

The chain is built from TRBV4-3 and TRBJ1-2; weak D call: TRBD1 (6 bases). The CDR3 spans 14 residues. CDR1 and CDR2 (germline): LGHNA, YSLEER. V was pared by 1 base and J by 4 bases, with 10 bases between. The CDR3 region has the DNA TGCGCCAGCAGCCAAGGGGTAGGGGGCTATGGCTACACCTTC. Translating gives CASSQGVGGYGYTF.

The V gene is TRBV6-1, the J gene TRBJ1-5; TRBD1 is a possible D gene (5 bases). Germline CDR1 reads MNHNS; CDR2 reads SASEGT. The V end was cut by 0 bases, the J end by 4 bases, with 22 bases between. CDR3 length: 19 amino acids. DNA of the CDR3: TGTGCCAGCAGTGAAGCGCCCACCAATTTGACAGCCATTAATCAGCCCCAGCATTTT. It translates to CASSEAPTNLTAINQPQHF.

This rearrangement joins TRBV27 to TRBJ1-1; tentative D call: TRBD1 (6 bases). This CDR3 comprises 15 residues. Trimming shortened V by 5 bases and J by 0 bases, and 13 bases separated the two germline ends. Germline values: CDR1 MNHEY, CDR2 SMNVEV (reference sequence). The CDR3 sequence: CASSPRQDLNTEAFF. As DNA, the CDR3 is TGTGCCAGCAGTCCAAGACAGGACTTGAACACTGAAGCTTTCTTT.

The chain combines TRBV6-2 or TRBV6-3 with TRBJ2-1; the D gene is possibly TRBD1 (6 bases). The CDR3 runs to 16 residues. Germline V gene data show CDR1 as MNHEY and CDR2 as SVGEGT. Trimming removed 6 bases at V and 3 bases at J, with 18 bases between. The CDR3 is CASSPVFRGYYNEQFF. CDR3 in DNA: TGTGCCAGCAGCCCTGTATTTAGGGGGTACTACAATGAGCAGTTCTTC.

The J gene is TRBJ2-7, the V gene TRBV9, with a tentative D call TRBD1 (6 bases). V lost 1 base and J 0 bases, leaving 20 bases between the germline ends. Per the germline V gene, CDR1 is SGDLS and CDR2 is YYNGEE. This CDR3 is 18 amino acids long. The CDR3 region is CASSVKLNGTINSYEQYF. The DNA of the CDR3 is TGTGCCAGCAGCGTAAAGCTCAACGGGACAATTAACTCCTACGAGCAGTACTTC.

This clone has a single count. V usage is TRBV7-6 and J usage is TRBJ2-5; 12 positions agree with TRBD2. V lost 1 base and J lost 5; bases outside the gene matches: 8. CDR1 and CDR2 from the germline V gene are SGHVS and FNYEAQ. The CDR3 covers 17 residues. The chain's CDR3 is CASSLGPSGGARETQYF. CDR3 DNA: TGTGCCAGCAGCTTAGGTCCTAGCGGGGGGGCACGGGAGACCCAGTACTTC.

This sequence joins TRBV12-3 or TRBV12-4 and TRBJ2-7; 7 bases are shared with TRBD1. V shed 3 bases, J shed 4 bases, and the junction held 3 bases outside the gene matches. The CDR3 covers 13 residues. The CDR3 region is CASSFGDSYEQYF. CDR3 nucleotides: TGTGCCAGCAGTTTTGGGGACAGTTACGAGCAGTACTTC.

The chain recombines TRBV5-4 with TRBJ1-4; D is ambiguous. V lost 4 bases to trimming and J lost 4 bases, with 14 bases between them. Germline V lookup: CDR1 SGHNT, CDR2 YYREEE (reference sequence). This CDR3 has 15 amino acids. CDR3 sequence: CASSPGAGLNEKLFF. The CDR3, as DNA: TGTGCCAGCAGCCCGGGCGCGGGCCTTAATGAAAAACTGTTTTTT.

This chain joins TRBV7-2 and TRBJ2-7; 7 bases are a match to TRBD2. Germline lookup yields CDR1 SGHTA and CDR2 FQGNSA. The CDR3 length is 15 residues. V lost 4 bases to trimming and J lost 3 bases; unmatched junction nucleotides: 9. This CDR3 is CASSSLPGGGYEQYF. Written as DNA, the CDR3 is TGTGCCAGCAGCTCCCTCCCGGGCGGGGGCTACGAGCAGTACTTC.

The chain combines TRBV30 with TRBJ2-7; TRBD1 might be the D (5 bases). V gave up 3 bases and J gave up 3 bases, with 6 bases separating them. In germline, CDR1 is GTSNPN, CDR2 SVGIG (reference sequence). The CDR3 covers 11 residues. The chain's CDR3 is CAWRDNYEQYF. In DNA, the CDR3 is TGTGCCTGGAGGGACAACTACGAGCAGTACTTC.

The rearrangement uses TRBV28 and TRBJ1-2; TRBD1 matches at 10 bases. Losses at the gene ends were 3 bases for V and 5 bases for J; bases not matched to a gene: 9. Germline lookup yields CDR1 MDHEN and CDR2 SYDVKM. The CDR3 totals 16 residues. Here the CDR3 DNA reads TGTGCCAGCAGTTTGTTAGGTCGGGGACAGGGGTATGGCTACACCTTC. Protein sequence: CASSLLGRGQGYGYTF.

J is TRBJ1-2 and V is TRBV19; D possibly corresponds to TRBD1 (5 bases). CDR3 length: 14 amino acids. V was trimmed by 3 bases and J by 5 bases, leaving 13 bases between them. CDR1 is LNHDA and CDR2 is SQIVND in the germline V gene (reference sequence). DNA for the CDR3: TGTGCCAGTAGTATCACAACACCAGGGTATGGCTACACCTTC. Its translation: CASSITTPGYGYTF.

Only one count was recorded for this clone. The chain has TRBV9 and TRBJ2-1, with 14 bases aligning to TRBD2. Per germline, CDR1 SGDLS and CDR2 YYNGEE. V shed 2 bases, J shed 8 bases, and the junction held 3 bases outside the gene matches. CDR3 length equals 15 residues. For the CDR3, the DNA is TGTGCCAGCAGCGTCGGGACTAGCGGGGGATATGAGCAGTTCTTC. It codes for CASSVGTSGGYEQFF.

This clone came up a few times. The chain joins TRBV5-1 to TRBJ2-1; 10 bases line up with TRBD2. The V segment lost 0 bases and the J segment 0 bases; nucleotides outside the gene matches: 3. CDR1 and CDR2 (germline): SGHRS, YFSETQ. This CDR3 comprises 17 residues. The chain's CDR3 is CASSLGLAGRSYNEQFF. The CDR3 DNA reads TGCGCCAGCAGCTTGGGACTAGCGGGTCGCTCCTACAATGAGCAGTTCTTC.

In nucleotides, the CDR3 is TGTGCCAGCAGTGACACCCCGGGACAGGACTCAACTAATGAAAAACTGTTTTTT. Translation gives CASSDTPGQDSTNEKLFF. The chain has TRBV6-4 and TRBJ1-4; 8 positions agree with TRBD1. The germline gives CDR1 MRHNA, CDR2 SNTAGT. CDR3 length: 18 amino acids. V shed 2 bases, J shed 0 bases, and the junction held 8 bases outside the gene matches.

The chain uses TRBV3-1 (or the pseudogene TRBV3-2) and TRBJ1-2; 9 nucleotides match TRBD1. Germline CDR1 LGHDT, CDR2 YNNKEL (reference sequence). Losses at the gene ends were 4 bases for V and 7 bases for J; bases not matched to a gene: 4. This CDR3 region has 13 residues. CDR3 in DNA: TGTGCCAGCAGCCTCAGGGACAGGGTTGGCTACACCTTC. Protein sequence: CASSLRDRVGYTF.

V and J are TRBV7-6 and TRBJ1-4; 7 bases agree with TRBD1. V lost 5 bases, J lost 4 bases, and 7 bases stayed unmatched. The CDR3 runs to 15 residues. Germline lookup yields CDR1 SGHVS and CDR2 FNYEAQ. CDR3 DNA sequence: TGTGCCAGCAGCAAAGACAGGGACCTTAATGAAAAACTGTTTTTT. Translating gives CASSKDRDLNEKLFF.

This clone was found once. This chain uses TRBV3-1 (or the pseudogene TRBV3-2) with TRBJ1-2; a possible D gene is TRBD1 (5 bases). Trimming removed 1 base from V and 2 bases from J, with 17 bases in between. This CDR3 contains 17 residues. CDR1 and CDR2 (germline): LGHDT, YNNKEL (reference sequence). The CDR3 protein is CASSQGPDSLVNYGYTF. Written as DNA, the CDR3 is TGTGCCAGCAGCCAAGGTCCTGACAGCTTGGTCAACTATGGCTACACCTTC.

The DNA of the CDR3 is TGTGCCAGCAGTGAAAATGGACTAGGCGGCACCGGGGAGCTGTTTTTT. Its protein is CASSENGLGGTGELFF. The gene calls are TRBV2 and TRBJ2-2; 7 nucleotides align to TRBD2. CDR3 length: 16 residues. Germline CDR1 is SNHLY and CDR2 is FYNNEI. Losses at the gene ends were 2 bases for V and 4 bases for J; bases not matched to a gene: 7.

This clone was counted a single time. This rearrangement joins TRBV18 to TRBJ2-1, with D perhaps matching TRBD1 or TRBD2 (5 bases each). V was cut by 3 bases and J by 3 bases, with 12 bases left in between. The CDR3 consists of 15 residues. CDR1 and CDR2 (germline): KGHSH, LQKENI. CDR3 residues: CASSPRRDHYNEQFF. Written as DNA, the CDR3 is TGTGCCAGCTCACCCCGACGGGACCACTACAATGAGCAGTTCTTC.

The chain carries TRBV2 and TRBJ2-1; D may be TRBD2 (6 bases). V was pared by 0 bases and J by 2 bases, with 11 bases between. Germline V gene sequence: CDR1 SNHLY, CDR2 FYNNEI. The CDR3 loop spans 16 amino acids. The CDR3: CASSEALGGAYNEQFF. The CDR3 DNA follows: TGTGCCAGCAGTGAAGCACTAGGCGGGGCCTACAATGAGCAGTTCTTC.

The CDR3 reads CASSPGRGTEAFF. Written as DNA, the CDR3 is TGTGCCAGCAGCCCGGGACGAGGGACTGAAGCTTTCTTT. The chain uses TRBV7-2 and TRBJ1-1; TRBD1 might be the D (5 bases). Germline CDR1 reads SGHTA; CDR2 reads FQGNSA. V was pared by 5 bases and J by 5 bases, with 12 bases between. The CDR3 contains 13 residues.

The chain carries TRBV7-2 and TRBJ2-5, with D perhaps matching TRBD2 (6 bases). CDR3 length: 14 amino acids. Trimming pared 5 bases from V and 1 base from J, leaving 11 bases between. CDR1 is SGHTA, CDR2 FQGNSA, per germline. The CDR3 sequence: CASSGGLGQETQYF. The CDR3 region has the DNA TGTGCCAGCAGCGGGGGACTGGGCCAAGAGACCCAGTACTTC.

The chain links TRBV30 to TRBJ1-2; TRBD1 aligns across 9 bases. J was trimmed by 6 bases and V by 1 base; bases with no gene match: 3. CDR1 is GTSNPN, CDR2 SVGIG, per germline (reference sequence). The CDR3 spans 13 residues. The CDR3 DNA reads TGTGCCTGGAGTGATGGGGACAGGGATGGCTACACCTTC. This gives the protein CAWSDGDRDGYTF.

This CDR3 reads CAIDNRGASADTQYF. CDR3 in DNA: TGTGCCATCGACAACAGGGGCGCGAGCGCCGATACGCAGTATTTT. The V gene is TRBV10-3, the J gene TRBJ2-3; 7 positions agree with TRBD1. The CDR3 covers 15 residues. V lost 8 bases to trimming and J lost 6 bases; unmatched junction nucleotides: 14. Germline V gene data show CDR1 as ENHRY and CDR2 as SYGVKD.

V gene TRBV7-9 combines with J gene TRBJ2-7; D is perhaps TRBD1 (5 bases). V lost 7 bases and J lost 4, with 17 bases in between. The CDR3 is made up of 14 amino acids. The V gene's germline CDR1 is SEHNR and CDR2 FQNEAQ (reference sequence). DNA for the CDR3: TGTGCCAGCACCAACTATGGGGCCGCTTACGAGCAGTACTTC. This encodes CASTNYGAAYEQYF.

The chain joins TRBV28 to TRBJ2-5; D may correspond to TRBD1 or TRBD2 (5 bases each). This CDR3 is built from 14 residues. The V and J ends lost 3 bases and 3 bases respectively, with 11 bases between them. Per the germline V gene, CDR1 is MDHEN and CDR2 is SYDVKM. CDR3 region: CASSFRGAEETQYF. The CDR3 DNA is TGTGCCAGCAGTTTTCGAGGGGCAGAAGAGACCCAGTACTTC.

J is TRBJ2-7 and V is TRBV24-1, with D unresolved. The CDR3 covers 13 residues. Germline CDR1 reads KGHDR; CDR2 reads SFDVKD. The V end was cut by 3 bases, the J end by 3 bases, with 8 bases between. CDR3 coding DNA: TGTGCCACCAGTGATGCGAACAACTACGAGCAGTACTTC. Its protein is CATSDANNYEQYF.